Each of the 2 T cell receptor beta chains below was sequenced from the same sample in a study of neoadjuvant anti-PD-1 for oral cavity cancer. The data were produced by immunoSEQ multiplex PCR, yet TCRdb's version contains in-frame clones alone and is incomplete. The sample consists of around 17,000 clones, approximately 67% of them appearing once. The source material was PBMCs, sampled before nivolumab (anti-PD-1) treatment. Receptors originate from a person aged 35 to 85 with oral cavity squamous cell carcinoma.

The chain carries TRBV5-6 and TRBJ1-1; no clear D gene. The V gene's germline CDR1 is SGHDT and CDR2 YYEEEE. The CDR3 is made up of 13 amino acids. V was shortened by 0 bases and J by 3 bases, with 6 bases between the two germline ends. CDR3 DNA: TGTGCCAGCAGCTTGGCGGATTACACTGAAGCTTTCTTT. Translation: CASSLADYTEAFF.

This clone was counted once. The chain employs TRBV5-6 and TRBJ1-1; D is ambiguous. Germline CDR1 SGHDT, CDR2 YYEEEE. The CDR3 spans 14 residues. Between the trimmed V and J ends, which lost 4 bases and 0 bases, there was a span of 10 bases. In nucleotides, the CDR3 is TGTGCCAGCAGCCTCTCCCCATTGAACACTGAAGCTTTCTTT. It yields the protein CASSLSPLNTEAFF.